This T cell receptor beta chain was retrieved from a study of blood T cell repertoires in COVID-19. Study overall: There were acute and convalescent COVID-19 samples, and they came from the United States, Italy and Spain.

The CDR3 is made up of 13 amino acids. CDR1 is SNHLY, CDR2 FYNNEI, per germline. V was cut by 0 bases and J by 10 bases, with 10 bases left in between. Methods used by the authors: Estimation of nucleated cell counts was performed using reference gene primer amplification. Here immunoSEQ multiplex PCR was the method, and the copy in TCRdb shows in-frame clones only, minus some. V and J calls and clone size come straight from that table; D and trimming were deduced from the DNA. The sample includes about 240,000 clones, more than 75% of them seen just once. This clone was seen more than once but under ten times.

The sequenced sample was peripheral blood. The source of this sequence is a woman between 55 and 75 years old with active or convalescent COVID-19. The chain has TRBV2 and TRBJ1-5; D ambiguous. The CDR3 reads CASSEAGVRPQHF. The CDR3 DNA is TGTGCCAGCAGTGAAGCGGGCGTGCGTCCCCAGCATTTT.